A selection of T cell receptor beta chains follows, all from one sample in a study of cytomegalovirus exposure and HLA in healthy donors. Profiled with immunoSEQ multiplex PCR; TCRdb holds only in-frame clones, not every one. The sample lists more than 70,000 clones, about 70% seen once, with 7.6% in the top ten. The specimen was PBMCs. The source is a man aged 35-49 years in good health and CMV-seropositive. CDR3s include the opening cysteine and the closing phenylalanine or tryptophan. The order of the fields is J gene, CDR3 length, clone size, D gene, V gene, CDR3 protein, CDR3 DNA. A D gene is named only where the DNA matches it firmly. The size entry is marked missing in some rows and otherwise reads once, few, many or a size class.

J gene: TRBJ2-1
CDR3 length: 16
clone size: .
D gene: TRBD1
V gene: TRBV30
CDR3 protein: CAWNPVAGGPYNEQFF
CDR3 DNA: TGTGCCTGGAACCCAGTGGCAGGGGGTCCCTACAATGAGCAGTTCTTC

J gene: TRBJ2-2
CDR3 length: 16
clone size: many
D gene: .
V gene: TRBV29-1
CDR3 protein: CSVEDPKKGYAGELFF
CDR3 DNA: TGCAGCGTTGAGGATCCTAAGAAGGGGTACGCCGGGGAGCTGTTTTTT

J gene: TRBJ2-3
CDR3 length: 15
clone size: .
D gene: .
V gene: TRBV7-9
CDR3 protein: CASTRAKGGMDTQYF
CDR3 DNA: TGTGCCAGCACCCGAGCTAAGGGGGGGATGGATACGCAGTATTTT

J gene: TRBJ1-2
CDR3 length: 11
clone size: .
D gene: .
V gene: TRBV30
CDR3 protein: CASFQGGGYTF
CDR3 DNA: TGTGCCTCGTTCCAGGGAGGCGGCTACACCTTC

J gene: TRBJ2-1
CDR3 length: 13
clone size: .
D gene: TRBD2
V gene: TRBV7-9
CDR3 protein: CASTRGSGRAGFF
CDR3 DNA: TGTGCCAGCACCCGAGGGAGTGGGAGGGCCGGGTTCTTC

J gene: TRBJ2-3
CDR3 length: 14
clone size: .
D gene: .
V gene: TRBV6-4
CDR3 protein: CASSDRGGTDTQYF
CDR3 DNA: TGTGCCAGCAGCGATAGGGGTGGAACAGATACGCAGTATTTT

J gene: TRBJ1-5
CDR3 length: 14
clone size: .
D gene: .
V gene: TRBV6-1
CDR3 protein: CASSGDIVDQPQHF
CDR3 DNA: TGTGCCAGCAGTGGGGACATCGTGGATCAGCCCCAGCATTTT

J gene: TRBJ2-1
CDR3 length: 16
clone size: .
D gene: TRBD2
V gene: TRBV15
CDR3 protein: CATSRSLAGGYNEQFF
CDR3 DNA: TGTGCCACCAGCAGATCACTAGCGGGAGGTTACAATGAGCAGTTCTTC

J gene: TRBJ1-4
CDR3 length: 14
clone size: .
D gene: .
V gene: TRBV7-2
CDR3 protein: CASSLGGWREKLFF
CDR3 DNA: TGTGCCAGCAGCTTAGGAGGGTGGAGGGAAAAACTGTTTTTT

J gene: TRBJ1-4
CDR3 length: 15
clone size: many
D gene: .
V gene: TRBV2
CDR3 protein: CASSEQTGLNEKLFF
CDR3 DNA: TGTGCCAGCAGTGAGCAGACAGGCCTGAATGAAAAACTGTTTTTT

J gene: TRBJ2-2
CDR3 length: 15
clone size: .
D gene: TRBD1
V gene: TRBV7-8
CDR3 protein: CASSSGTGRTGELFF
CDR3 DNA: TGTGCCAGCAGCTCCGGGACAGGGAGGACCGGGGAGCTGTTTTTT

J gene: TRBJ2-3
CDR3 length: 14
clone size: .
D gene: .
V gene: TRBV4-1
CDR3 protein: CASRRGDFVDTQYF
CDR3 DNA: TGCGCCAGCCGAAGAGGGGACTTCGTTGATACGCAGTATTTT

J gene: TRBJ1-2
CDR3 length: 13
clone size: .
D gene: .
V gene: TRBV6-1
CDR3 protein: CASSDWGGYGYTF
CDR3 DNA: TGTGCCAGCAGTGATTGGGGGGGCTATGGCTACACCTTC

J gene: TRBJ1-1
CDR3 length: 16
clone size: .
D gene: TRBD1
V gene: TRBV28
CDR3 protein: CASSSPSGTGNTEAFF
CDR3 DNA: TGTGCCAGCAGTTCACCCTCCGGGACAGGGAACACTGAAGCTTTCTTT

J gene: TRBJ1-2
CDR3 length: 15
clone size: few
D gene: TRBD1
V gene: TRBV6-5
CDR3 protein: CASSYGTGANYGYTF
CDR3 DNA: TGTGCCAGCAGTTACGGGACAGGGGCCAACTATGGCTACACCTTC

J gene: TRBJ1-3
CDR3 length: 16
clone size: .
D gene: .
V gene: TRBV28
CDR3 protein: CASSFDQKPSGNTIYF
CDR3 DNA: TGTGCCAGCAGTTTCGATCAGAAACCCTCTGGAAACACCATATATTTT

J gene: TRBJ2-7
CDR3 length: 13
clone size: .
D gene: .
V gene: TRBV5-6
CDR3 protein: CASRGTGGDEQYF
CDR3 DNA: TGTGCCAGCAGGGGGACGGGGGGCGACGAGCAGTACTTC

J gene: TRBJ1-1
CDR3 length: 13
clone size: .
D gene: TRBD1
V gene: TRBV7-9
CDR3 protein: CASSFDRDTEAFF
CDR3 DNA: TGTGCCAGCAGCTTTGACAGGGACACTGAAGCTTTCTTT

J gene: TRBJ1-5
CDR3 length: 13
clone size: few
D gene: .
V gene: TRBV10-3
CDR3 protein: CAISRQENQPQHF
CDR3 DNA: TGTGCCATCAGTCGACAGGAAAATCAGCCCCAGCATTTT

J gene: TRBJ2-3
CDR3 length: 17
clone size: few
D gene: TRBD1
V gene: TRBV7-6
CDR3 protein: CASSSSTRDRRTDTQYF
CDR3 DNA: TGTGCCAGCAGCTCATCAACCCGGGACAGGCGCACAGATACGCAGTATTTT

J gene: TRBJ2-2
CDR3 length: 15
clone size: few
D gene: .
V gene: TRBV5-6
CDR3 protein: CASSSRGRGTGELFF
CDR3 DNA: TGTGCCAGCAGTTCCCGGGGCAGGGGAACCGGGGAGCTGTTTTTT

J gene: TRBJ1-2
CDR3 length: 16
clone size: few
D gene: .
V gene: TRBV27
CDR3 protein: CASSTQGGMGEVGYTF
CDR3 DNA: TGTGCCAGCAGCACACAAGGGGGAATGGGCGAGGTTGGCTACACCTTC

J gene: TRBJ1-1
CDR3 length: 13
clone size: .
D gene: .
V gene: TRBV11-2
CDR3 protein: CASSLDSLNRAFF
CDR3 DNA: TGTGCCAGCAGCTTAGACTCCCTAAATCGAGCTTTCTTT

J gene: TRBJ2-7
CDR3 length: 14
clone size: few
D gene: .
V gene: TRBV5-1
CDR3 protein: CASSFNRGGDEQYF
CDR3 DNA: TGCGCCAGCAGCTTCAACAGGGGAGGCGACGAGCAGTACTTC

J gene: TRBJ1-1
CDR3 length: 13
clone size: few
D gene: .
V gene: TRBV7-8
CDR3 protein: CASSPRPNTEAFF
CDR3 DNA: TGTGCCAGCAGCCCCCGTCCGAACACTGAAGCTTTCTTT

J gene: TRBJ2-5
CDR3 length: 13
clone size: .
D gene: TRBD1
V gene: TRBV29-1
CDR3 protein: CSVEGQGWETQYF
CDR3 DNA: TGCAGCGTTGAAGGACAGGGATGGGAGACCCAGTACTTC

J gene: TRBJ2-7
CDR3 length: 15
clone size: few
D gene: TRBD2
V gene: TRBV6-5
CDR3 protein: CASSPSGRSAYEQYF
CDR3 DNA: TGTGCCAGCAGCCCTAGCGGGAGGTCGGCCTACGAGCAGTACTTC

J gene: TRBJ2-1
CDR3 length: 16
clone size: .
D gene: TRBD2
V gene: TRBV7-8
CDR3 protein: CASSKKLATSYNEQFF
CDR3 DNA: TGTGCCAGCAGCAAGAAACTAGCGACCTCCTACAATGAGCAGTTCTTC

J gene: TRBJ1-2
CDR3 length: 16
clone size: .
D gene: .
V gene: TRBV4-2
CDR3 protein: CASSQDSGTTGRGYTF
CDR3 DNA: TGTGCCAGCAGCCAAGATTCGGGGACAACCGGCCGTGGCTACACCTTC

J gene: TRBJ1-3
CDR3 length: 15
clone size: few
D gene: .
V gene: TRBV28
CDR3 protein: CAITTGLNSGNTIYF
CDR3 DNA: TGTGCCATTACGACAGGACTGAACTCTGGAAACACCATATATTTT

J gene: TRBJ2-3
CDR3 length: 12
clone size: .
D gene: .
V gene: TRBV6-6
CDR3 protein: CASSYRRDTQYF
CDR3 DNA: TGTGCCAGCAGTTACCGGAGAGATACGCAGTATTTT

J gene: TRBJ2-5
CDR3 length: 15
clone size: many
D gene: TRBD2
V gene: TRBV2
CDR3 protein: CATRGVAGGLETQYF
CDR3 DNA: TGTGCAACTCGTGGAGTAGCGGGGGGGCTAGAGACCCAGTACTTC

J gene: TRBJ1-1
CDR3 length: 15
clone size: .
D gene: TRBD1
V gene: TRBV25-1
CDR3 protein: CASSVRTGWETEAFF
CDR3 DNA: TGTGCCAGCAGTGTCAGGACAGGGTGGGAGACTGAAGCTTTCTTT

J gene: TRBJ2-2
CDR3 length: 17
clone size: .
D gene: TRBD2
V gene: TRBV27
CDR3 protein: CASSQKLAGGPPGELFF
CDR3 DNA: TGTGCCAGCAGTCAGAAACTAGCGGGAGGGCCCCCCGGGGAGCTGTTTTTT

J gene: TRBJ1-5
CDR3 length: 16
clone size: .
D gene: .
V gene: TRBV27
CDR3 protein: CASSLTGSYSNQPQHF
CDR3 DNA: TGTGCCAGCAGCCTTACAGGGTCTTATAGCAATCAGCCCCAGCATTTT

J gene: TRBJ2-2
CDR3 length: 16
clone size: .
D gene: TRBD2
V gene: TRBV7-6
CDR3 protein: CASSLGGGRNTGELFF
CDR3 DNA: TGTGCCAGCAGCTTAGGCGGGGGGCGGAACACCGGGGAGCTGTTTTTT

J gene: TRBJ1-3
CDR3 length: 16
clone size: .
D gene: .
V gene: TRBV5-1
CDR3 protein: CASSLAGAYSGNTIYF
CDR3 DNA: TGCGCCAGCAGCTTGGCTGGAGCATACTCTGGAAACACCATATATTTT

J gene: TRBJ2-1
CDR3 length: 17
clone size: .
D gene: .
V gene: TRBV7-3
CDR3 protein: CASSLIGTARGTNEQFF
CDR3 DNA: TGTGCCAGCAGCTTAATAGGGACGGCCAGGGGTACCAATGAGCAGTTCTTC

J gene: TRBJ1-1
CDR3 length: 14
clone size: .
D gene: TRBD1
V gene: TRBV4-1
CDR3 protein: CASSQVDRGTEAFF
CDR3 DNA: TGCGCCAGCAGCCAAGTAGACAGGGGAACTGAAGCTTTCTTT

J gene: TRBJ1-4
CDR3 length: 16
clone size: few
D gene: TRBD1
V gene: TRBV5-1
CDR3 protein: CASSFGQVWTNEKLFF
CDR3 DNA: TGCGCCAGCAGCTTCGGACAGGTGTGGACTAATGAAAAACTGTTTTTT

J gene: TRBJ2-1
CDR3 length: 16
clone size: .
D gene: TRBD1
V gene: TRBV5-1
CDR3 protein: CASSFTGTGGTNEQFF
CDR3 DNA: TGCGCCAGCAGCTTTACCGGGACAGGGGGCACCAATGAGCAGTTCTTC

J gene: TRBJ2-3
CDR3 length: 16
clone size: .
D gene: TRBD2
V gene: TRBV6-5
CDR3 protein: CASSFQTSGSSNTQYF
CDR3 DNA: TGTGCCAGCAGTTTCCAGACTAGCGGGAGTTCAAATACGCAGTATTTT

J gene: TRBJ2-1
CDR3 length: 13
clone size: .
D gene: TRBD1
V gene: TRBV6-4
CDR3 protein: CASSETDRDQQFF
CDR3 DNA: TGTGCCAGCAGTGAAACGGACAGGGACCAGCAGTTCTTC

J gene: TRBJ2-5
CDR3 length: 12
clone size: .
D gene: TRBD2
V gene: TRBV30
CDR3 protein: CAWSAGGAAQYF
CDR3 DNA: TGTGCCTGGAGTGCGGGGGGTGCGGCCCAGTACTTC

J gene: TRBJ2-6
CDR3 length: 17
clone size: .
D gene: TRBD1
V gene: TRBV5-1
CDR3 protein: CASSSRTGHTGANVLTF
CDR3 DNA: TGCGCCAGCAGCTCGAGGACAGGGCATACTGGGGCCAACGTCCTGACTTTC

J gene: TRBJ1-2
CDR3 length: 16
clone size: .
D gene: .
V gene: TRBV7-9
CDR3 protein: CASSVLGRIQNYGYTF
CDR3 DNA: TGTGCCAGCAGCGTCCTAGGCCGGATCCAGAACTATGGCTACACCTTC

J gene: TRBJ1-1
CDR3 length: 10
clone size: .
D gene: .
V gene: TRBV25-1
CDR3 protein: CASSDNKAFF
CDR3 DNA: TGTGCCAGCAGTGACAACAAAGCTTTCTTT

J gene: TRBJ1-3
CDR3 length: 15
clone size: .
D gene: TRBD1
V gene: TRBV30
CDR3 protein: CAWSYPDRAGNTIYF
CDR3 DNA: TGTGCCTGGAGTTATCCGGACAGGGCGGGAAACACCATATATTTT

J gene: TRBJ2-1
CDR3 length: 15
clone size: .
D gene: TRBD1
V gene: TRBV6-5
CDR3 protein: CASNKFGTGITEQFF
CDR3 DNA: TGTGCCAGCAACAAATTCGGGACAGGGATTACTGAGCAGTTCTTC

J gene: TRBJ1-2
CDR3 length: 15
clone size: few
D gene: .
V gene: TRBV6-5
CDR3 protein: CASSYSYGENYGYTF
CDR3 DNA: TGTGCCAGCAGTTACTCGTACGGGGAGAACTATGGCTACACCTTC

J gene: TRBJ1-1
CDR3 length: 15
clone size: .
D gene: .
V gene: TRBV2
CDR3 protein: CASSEARGPNTEAFF
CDR3 DNA: TGTGCCAGCAGTGAGGCCAGGGGCCCGAACACTGAAGCTTTCTTT

J gene: TRBJ2-6
CDR3 length: 15
clone size: .
D gene: .
V gene: TRBV4-2
CDR3 protein: CASSRQGSGANVLTF
CDR3 DNA: TGTGCCAGCAGCCGCCAGGGGTCTGGGGCCAACGTCCTGACTTTC

J gene: TRBJ2-7
CDR3 length: 13
clone size: .
D gene: .
V gene: TRBV2
CDR3 protein: CAYARLSSYEQYF
CDR3 DNA: TGTGCTTACGCGAGGTTGAGCTCCTACGAGCAGTACTTC

J gene: TRBJ1-1
CDR3 length: 14
clone size: .
D gene: .
V gene: TRBV28
CDR3 protein: CASSPGGLNTEAFF
CDR3 DNA: TGTGCCAGCAGCCCCGGGGGGTTGAACACTGAAGCTTTCTTT

J gene: TRBJ1-1
CDR3 length: 14
clone size: .
D gene: TRBD1
V gene: TRBV19
CDR3 protein: CATSRDRGRPEAFF
CDR3 DNA: TGTGCCACTAGCCGGGACAGGGGGCGACCTGAAGCTTTCTTT

J gene: TRBJ1-5
CDR3 length: 14
clone size: .
D gene: TRBD1
V gene: TRBV6-5
CDR3 protein: CASSPQVGQQPQHF
CDR3 DNA: TGTGCCAGCAGCCCCCAGGTGGGACAGCAGCCCCAGCATTTT

J gene: TRBJ1-5
CDR3 length: 15
clone size: .
D gene: .
V gene: TRBV27
CDR3 protein: CASSPFRDTGQPQHF
CDR3 DNA: TGTGCCAGCAGTCCTTTCCGGGACACGGGGCAGCCCCAGCATTTT

J gene: TRBJ2-1
CDR3 length: 13
clone size: .
D gene: .
V gene: TRBV11-2
CDR3 protein: CASSLDFQAARFF
CDR3 DNA: TGTGCCAGCAGCTTAGATTTCCAAGCGGCCCGCTTCTTC

J gene: TRBJ1-5
CDR3 length: 16
clone size: few
D gene: .
V gene: TRBV13
CDR3 protein: CASSLTTGTSNQPQHF
CDR3 DNA: TGTGCCAGCAGCTTAACGACGGGTACCAGCAATCAGCCCCAGCATTTT